This TCR beta chain originates from a study of early T cells in non-severe SARS-CoV-2 infection (dated by TCRdb to the early 2020s). In the study overall: Because TCR sequencing relied on bulk RNA taken from unsorted whole blood, pairing of alpha and beta chains was not possible. Overall study results and their limits: VDJdb matching was skewed toward anti-spike CD8 responses and likely underestimated virus-specific expansions by missing private and CD4 specificities.

This clonotype was seen at least ten times. Its cognate antigen has yet to be identified. No base qualities exist here, and no much larger clone lies one base off it. The protocol used for the library was 5' RACE. The data were produced on a NextSeq 500. Unique molecular identifiers were attached to individual cDNA molecules in the TCR library protocol so that sequencing error and PCR bias could be corrected. Both TCR alpha and beta chains were sequenced, and tight co-correlation was observed between alpha and beta sequence abundances in each sample. As for how the authors treated the data: V gene, J gene and CDR3 annotation of TCR sequences was performed with Decombinator V4. TCRs were defined as expanded if a significant change between any two time points was detected under a Poisson model with p below 0.0001. TCR abundances were normalised to the total number of TCRs sequenced in each sample and reported as counts per million. VDJdb, accessed on 1 November 2021, was searched for TCRs annotated for CMV, EBV and SARS-CoV-2, and TCRs annotated for more than one antigen were excluded. The public reads were quality trimmed at Q25 with fastp and then assembled into clones with MiXCR by TCRdb, keeping productive beta chains. Each entry is one CDR3 protein sequence, shown with its most common DNA and genes. The V and J calls here are based on TCRdb, not the publication. The sample contains roughly 58,000 distinct CDR3 sequences, under 15% of them found a single time. The top ten clonotypes cover roughly 1.4% of the sample.

This was a case-control study nested in a cohort of healthcare workers in London, UK, who had nasopharyngeal swab PCR tests and blood samples taken every week. Healthcare workers were recruited between 23 and 31 March 2020, during the week of the UK lockdown, and were followed weekly for up to roughly 15 weeks. What was sequenced was whole blood. The sequence derives from an adult who was a healthcare worker with PCR-confirmed SARS-CoV-2 infection or an uninfected control (not recorded which).

The CDR3 in this case is CSVEGQGKNEQFF. The DNA sequence is TGCAGCGTTGAAGGACAGGGGAAAAATGAGCAGTTCTTC. The chain is assembled from TRBV29-1 and TRBJ2-1; the junction holds 8 bases that match TRBD1. CDR1 and CDR2 were assigned from the germline V gene as SQVTM and ANQGSEA. The CDR3 spans 13 residues, from the cysteine through the phenylalanine. Of the read, only the CDR3 DNA is kept; its 39 bases are in frame from base 1. V lost 1 base and J lost 7 bases, and the count of bases not matched to a germline gene is 3.